This TCR beta chain was captured by sequencing in a study of somatic mutations in cytotoxic T cells in rheumatoid arthritis. V lost 1 base and J lost 6, with 5 bases in between. CDR3 length: 12 residues. Germline lookup yields CDR1 MNHEY and CDR2 SVGAGI. The protocol was immunoSEQ multiplex PCR, while the TCRdb copy is restricted to in-frame clones and leaves out a portion. Of some 10,000 clones listed, about 70% are singletons. Positive magnetic bead selection isolated CD4+ and CD8+ cells, and flow cytometry checked purity. The sample consisted of CD8+ T cells sorted from blood. This chain joins TRBV6-5 and TRBJ2-3; D is ambiguous. The receptor comes from a man between 60 and 75 years old in good health. In nucleotides, the CDR3 is TGTGCCAGCAGTTACTACGGCGATACGCAGTATTTT. This gives the protein CASSYYGDTQYF.